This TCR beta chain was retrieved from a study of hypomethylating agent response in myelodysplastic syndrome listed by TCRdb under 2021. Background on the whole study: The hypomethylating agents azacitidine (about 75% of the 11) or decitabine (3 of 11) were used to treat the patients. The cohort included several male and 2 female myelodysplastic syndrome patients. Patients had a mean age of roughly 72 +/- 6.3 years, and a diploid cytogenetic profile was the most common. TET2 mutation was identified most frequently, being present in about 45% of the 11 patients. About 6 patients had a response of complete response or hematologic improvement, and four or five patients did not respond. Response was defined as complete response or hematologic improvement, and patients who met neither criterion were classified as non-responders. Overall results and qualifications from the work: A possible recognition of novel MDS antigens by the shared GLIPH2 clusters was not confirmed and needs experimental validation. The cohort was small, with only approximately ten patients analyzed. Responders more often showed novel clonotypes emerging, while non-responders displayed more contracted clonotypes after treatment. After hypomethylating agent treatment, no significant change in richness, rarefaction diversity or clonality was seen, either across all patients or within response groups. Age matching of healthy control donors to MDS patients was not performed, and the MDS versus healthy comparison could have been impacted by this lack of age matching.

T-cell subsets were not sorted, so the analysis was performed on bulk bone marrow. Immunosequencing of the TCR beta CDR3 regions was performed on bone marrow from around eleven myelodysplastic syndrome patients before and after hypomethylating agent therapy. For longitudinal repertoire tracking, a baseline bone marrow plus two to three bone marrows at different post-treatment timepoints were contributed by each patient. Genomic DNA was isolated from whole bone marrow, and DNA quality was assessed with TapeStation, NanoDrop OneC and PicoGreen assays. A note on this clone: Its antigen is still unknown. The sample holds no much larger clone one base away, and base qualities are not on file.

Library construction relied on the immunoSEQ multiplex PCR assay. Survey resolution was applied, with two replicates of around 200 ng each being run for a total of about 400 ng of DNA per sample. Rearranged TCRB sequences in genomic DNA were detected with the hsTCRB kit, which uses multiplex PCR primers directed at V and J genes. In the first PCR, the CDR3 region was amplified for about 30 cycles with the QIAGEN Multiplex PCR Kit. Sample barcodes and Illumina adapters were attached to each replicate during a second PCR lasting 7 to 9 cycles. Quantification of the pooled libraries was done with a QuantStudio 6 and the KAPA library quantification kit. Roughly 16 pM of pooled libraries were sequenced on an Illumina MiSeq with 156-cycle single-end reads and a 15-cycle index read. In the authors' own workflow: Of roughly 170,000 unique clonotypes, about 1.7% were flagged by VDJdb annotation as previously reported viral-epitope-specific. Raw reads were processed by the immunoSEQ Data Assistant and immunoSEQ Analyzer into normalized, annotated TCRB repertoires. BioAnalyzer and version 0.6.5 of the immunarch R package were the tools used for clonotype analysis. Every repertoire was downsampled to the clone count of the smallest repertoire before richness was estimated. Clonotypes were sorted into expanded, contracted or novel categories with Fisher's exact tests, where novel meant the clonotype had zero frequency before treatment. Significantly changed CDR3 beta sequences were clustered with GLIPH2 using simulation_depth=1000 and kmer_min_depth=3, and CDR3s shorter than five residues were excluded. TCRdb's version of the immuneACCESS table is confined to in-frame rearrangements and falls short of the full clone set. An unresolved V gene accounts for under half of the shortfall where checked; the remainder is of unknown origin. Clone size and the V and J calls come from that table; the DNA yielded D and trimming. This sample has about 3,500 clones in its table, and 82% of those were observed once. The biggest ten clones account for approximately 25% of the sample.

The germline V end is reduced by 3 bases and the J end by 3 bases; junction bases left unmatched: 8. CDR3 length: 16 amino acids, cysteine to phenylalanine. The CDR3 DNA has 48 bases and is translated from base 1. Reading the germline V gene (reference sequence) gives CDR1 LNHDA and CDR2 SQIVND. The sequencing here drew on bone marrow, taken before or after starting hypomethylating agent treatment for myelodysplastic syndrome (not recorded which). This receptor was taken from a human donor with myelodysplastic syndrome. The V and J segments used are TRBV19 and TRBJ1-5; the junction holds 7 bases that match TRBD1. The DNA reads TGTGCCAGTAGTATGGGGAAGGGACAGTTCAATCAGCCCCAGCATTTT. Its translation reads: CASSMGKGQFNQPQHF.